The 20 T cell receptor beta chains below all came from one sample that was sequenced in a study of T cells in Graves' hyperthyroidism and ophthalmopathy. RNA transcripts gave rise to amplified TCR beta CDR3 regions. The primer set for the first-round RT-PCR of the TCR CDR3 was HTBI. TCRdb independently ran MiXCR on the multiplex PCR reads; one entry per CDR3 protein. Among roughly 740,000 distinct CDR3 sequences listed, about 17% were seen once. The specimen sequenced was blood. Source of these receptors: a man younger than 35 with Graves' hyperthyroidism.

This clonotype was observed a few times. This rearrangement joins TRBV12-3 or TRBV12-4 to TRBJ2-2; D is uncertain. The V and J ends lost 6 bases and 7 bases respectively, with 6 bases between them. The CDR3 consists of 11 residues. CDR3 sequence (DNA): TGTGCCAGCAGATGGGACGGGGAGCTGTTTTTT. It is translated as CASRWDGELFF.

J is TRBJ2-3 and V is TRBV24-1; TRBD2 matches at 8 bases. CDR1 is KGHDR and CDR2 is SFDVKD in the germline V gene. J was trimmed by 4 bases and V by 9 bases; bases with no gene match: 5. The CDR3 consists of 13 residues. In nucleotides, the CDR3 is TGTGCCACCTCCGGGAGGGCCCCAGATACGCAGTATTTT. It specifies CATSGRAPDTQYF.

The gene calls are TRBV19 and TRBJ2-7; D remains unclear. Trimming removed 1 base from V and 2 bases from J, with 9 bases in between. The CDR3 is 14 amino acids. Germline CDR1 LNHDA, CDR2 SQIVND (reference sequence). In DNA form, the CDR3 reads TGTGCCAGTAGTATAGGGCCGGGTACCTACGAGCAGTACTTC. Translated, it gives CASSIGPGTYEQYF. Using reference TRBV19 and TRBJ2-7 for the parts outside the CDR3, the full variable domain is DGGITQSPKYLFRKEGQNVTLSCEQNLNHDAMYWYRQDPGQGLRLIYYSQIVNDFQKGDIAEGYSVSREKKESFPLTVTSAQKNPTAFYLCASSIGPGTYEQYFGPGTRLTVT.

This clonotype was counted ten times or more. V is TRBV7-2 and J is TRBJ2-1; 11 positions match TRBD2. V shed 2 bases and J 4 bases; nucleotides not matched to a gene: 4. CDR1 and CDR2 (germline): SGHTA, FQGNSA. The CDR3 covers 16 residues. CDR3 region: CASSLSPSGGYNEQFF. Here the CDR3 DNA reads TGTGCCAGCAGCTTAAGTCCTAGCGGGGGGTACAATGAGCAGTTCTTC. Looking up the rest from reference TRBV7-2 and TRBJ2-1 gives the full variable domain: GAGVSQSPSNKVTEKGKDVELRCDPISGHTALYWYRQSLGQGLEFLIYFQGNSAPDKSGLPSDRFSAERTGGSVSTLTIQRTQQEDSAVYLCASSLSPSGGYNEQFFGPGTRLTVL.

This clonotype showed up just a few times. The rearrangement uses TRBV3-1 and TRBJ2-7; either TRBD1 or TRBD2 may supply D (7 bases each). V lost 6 bases, J lost 0 bases, and 15 bases lay in between. CDR1 LGHDT and CDR2 YNNKEL come from the germline V gene (reference sequence). The CDR3 consists of 15 residues. The CDR3 DNA reads TGTGCCAGCAGTCGACAGGGAGGGGGCTCCTACGAGCAGTACTTC. Translated: CASSRQGGGSYEQYF.

As concerns this clonotype: At one boundary the junction diverges from the germline segment, which might be a read error. V usage is TRBV5-1 and J usage is TRBJ2-1; perhaps TRBD2 as D (6 bases). Per germline, CDR1 SGHRS and CDR2 YFSETQ. The CDR3 runs to 14 residues. CDR3 nucleotide sequence: TGCGCCAGCAGCACCGGGACTCGCTACAATGAGCAGCTCTTC. Its protein is CASSTGTRYNEQLF. Drawing the rest from reference TRBV5-1 and TRBJ2-1, the complete variable domain is KAGVTQTPRYLIKTRGQQVTLSCSPISGHRSVSWYQQTPGQGLQFLFEYFSETQRNKGNFPGRFSGRQFSNSRSEMNVSTLELGDSALYLCASSTGTRYNEQLFGPGTRLTVL.

The rearrangement links TRBV20-1 to TRBJ2-3, with 8 bases identical to TRBD2. Germline V gives CDR1 DFQATT, CDR2 SNEGSKA (reference sequence). The V gene end was trimmed by 1 base and the J gene end by 4 bases; junction bases not matched to a gene: 4. This CDR3 contains 14 residues. CDR3 amino acids: CSARVGAGADTQYF. The CDR3 DNA sequence: TGCAGTGCTAGAGTGGGAGCGGGAGCAGATACGCAGTATTTT.

Remarks on this clonotype: A much larger clone is a single base away; this may be a read error. The chain carries TRBV7-9 and TRBJ1-1; TRBD1 is a possible D gene (5 bases). Germline V gene data show CDR1 as SEHNR and CDR2 as FQNEAQ (reference sequence). Between the trimmed V and J ends, which lost 3 bases and 10 bases, there was a span of 18 bases. CDR3 length: 14 residues. The DNA for the CDR3 is TGTGCCAGCAGCTTTGGGGCCGAGGGACTCGGAGCTTTCTTT. Its translation is CASSFGAEGLGAFF.

This clonotype was seen ten or more times. The chain is built from TRBV11-3 and TRBJ1-1; possible D gene TRBD1, 6 bases. This CDR3 is 16 amino acids long. The ends were cut back, 3 bases at V and 1 base at J, with 15 bases in the middle. The germline V gene has CDR1 SGHNT and CDR2 YENEEA. The CDR3 bases are TGTGCCAGCAGCTTGTTCGCTGGGGGACAGAACACTGAAGCTTTCTTT. Its protein product is CASSLFAGGQNTEAFF. Variable domain in full (rest from reference TRBV11-3 and TRBJ1-1): EAGVVQSPRYKIIEKKQPVAFWCNPISGHNTLYWYLQNLGQGPELLIRYENEEAVDDSQLPKDRFSAERLKGVDSTLKIQPAELGDSAVYLCASSLFAGGQNTEAFFGQGTRLTVV.

This clonotype was found a few times. The chain employs TRBV19 and TRBJ2-1; D gene uncertain. The CDR3 covers 12 residues. V lost 3 bases and J lost 0, with 0 bases in between. Germline V lookup: CDR1 LNHDA, CDR2 SQIVND (reference sequence). The CDR3 region has the DNA TGTGCCAGTAGTATCTCCTACAATGAGCAGTTCTTC. This encodes CASSISYNEQFF. The whole variable domain, filled in from reference TRBV19 and TRBJ2-1, reads DGGITQSPKYLFRKEGQNVTLSCEQNLNHDAMYWYRQDPGQGLRLIYYSQIVNDFQKGDIAEGYSVSREKKESFPLTVTSAQKNPTAFYLCASSISYNEQFFGPGTRLTVL.

The rearrangement links TRBV18 to TRBJ2-1; the D gene could be TRBD1 or TRBD2 (5 bases each). Trimming shortened V by 3 bases and J by 6 bases, and 15 bases separated the two germline ends. From germline, CDR1 is KGHSH and CDR2 LQKENI. The CDR3 contains 15 residues. The CDR3, as DNA: TGTGCCAGCTCACCCTCACGTCGGGGCCGCAATGAGCAGTTCTTC. It translates to CASSPSRRGRNEQFF.

This clonotype was found a few times. CDR3 nucleotide sequence: TGTGCCATCAGTGGAGCGGGAGTCGGAGATACGCAGTATTTT. Protein: CAISGAGVGDTQYF. The J gene is TRBJ2-3, the V gene TRBV10-3; TRBD2 agrees at 8 bases. CDR1 and CDR2 from the germline V gene are ENHRY and SYGVKD. With 4 bases clipped from V and 5 bases from J, the junction kept 5 bases outside the gene matches. CDR3 length equals 14 residues.

On this clonotype itself: This clone may be a read error of a much larger clone one base away. The V call is TRBV30, the J call TRBJ1-3; tentative D call: TRBD1 (5 bases). This CDR3 has 14 residues. Germline V lookup: CDR1 GTSNPN, CDR2 SVGIG (reference sequence). V shed 3 bases and J shed 4 bases, with 13 bases lying between them. CDR3 amino acids: CAWSGQGLGNTIYF. The CDR3 DNA sequence: TGTGCCTGGAGCGGTCAGGGTCTCGGAAACACCATATATTTT.

This clonotype was seen more than once but under ten times. The junction and the germline gene differ at one end; a read error may be behind it. The V and J genes are TRBV30 and TRBJ2-7, with D possibly matching TRBD1 (6 bases). CDR1 and CDR2 from the germline V gene are GTSNPN and SVGIG (reference sequence). The CDR3 is 13 amino acids. CDR3 residues: CAWNRDSPYEQCF. CDR3 DNA: TGTGCCTGGAACAGGGATAGTCCCTACGAGCAGTGCTTC.

This clonotype was recorded a few times. V and J are TRBV5-1 and TRBJ1-2; the match to TRBD1 covers 8 bases. The CDR3 is 15 residues long. V trimming: 4 bases; J trimming: 4 bases; junction bases outside the gene matches: 9. Germline lookup yields CDR1 SGHRS and CDR2 YFSETQ. The CDR3 nucleotides read TGCGCCAGCAGCACGGGACAGGTATCGCCCTATGGCTACACCTTC. It yields the protein CASSTGQVSPYGYTF.

CDR3 in DNA: TGCAGTGCTAGATCTGGGGGGCGCGAGCCCCAGTACTTC. This gives the protein CSARSGGREPQYF. The gene calls are TRBV20-1 and TRBJ2-5, with D perhaps TRBD1 or TRBD2 (6 bases each). V was trimmed by 2 bases and J by 9 bases, leaving 16 bases between them. This CDR3 is 13 amino acids long. Germline V CDR1 and CDR2: DFQATT, SNEGSKA (reference sequence).

Ten or more counts support this clonotype. This CDR3 is CASGSPDRANYGYTF. CDR3 coding DNA: TGTGCCAGCGGCTCCCCCGACAGGGCCAACTATGGCTACACCTTC. J is TRBJ1-2 and V is TRBV12-3 or TRBV12-4; TRBD1 agrees at 7 bases. The CDR3 has 15 amino acids. Trimming cost V 8 bases and J 2 bases; bases outside gene matches: 11.

This clonotype appeared a few times. This sequence may be a read error, since a much larger clone differs from it by one base. This chain links TRBV2 with TRBJ2-7; 8 bases fit TRBD1. V was clipped by 2 bases and J by 2 bases; unmatched bases: 5. There are 15 residues in the CDR3. From germline, CDR1 is SNHLY and CDR2 FYNNEI. CDR3 coding DNA: TGTGCCAGCAGTGAATTTCCGGGACAGGCCTACGAGCAGTACTTC. Translation gives CASSEFPGQAYEQYF.

The CDR3 DNA reads TGCGCCAGCAGCTTTCAGGGGGCAGACACTGAAGCTTTCTTT. Translation: CASSFQGADTEAFF. The gene calls are TRBV5-1 and TRBJ1-1; 8 bases map to TRBD1. Trimming took 2 bases from V and 3 from J; bases not matched to a gene: 3. The length of the CDR3 is 14 residues. The germline V gene encodes CDR1 SGHRS and CDR2 YFSETQ.

The rearrangement joins TRBV6-2 or TRBV6-3 to TRBJ1-5, with D uncertain. V was pared by 0 bases and J by 2 bases, with 8 bases between. Germline loops: CDR1 MNHEY, CDR2 SVGEGT. The CDR3 length is 15 residues. This CDR3 is CASSYSKGGNQPQHF. The DNA for the CDR3 is TGTGCCAGCAGTTACTCGAAGGGTGGCAATCAGCCCCAGCATTTT.